This T cell receptor (beta chain) was documented in a study of regulatory T cells in long-lasting Graves disease. iRepertoire HTBI primers and Arm-PCR of CDR3 regions built TCR beta libraries. Per the authors' pipeline: Samples revealed approximately 60 TRBV and approximately 15 TRBJ segments. Each CDR3 protein gets one entry after TCRdb re-called the multiplex PCR reads with MiXCR. The V and J calls here are based on TCRdb, not the publication. Among 400,000 to 650,000 distinct CDR3 sequences, around 16% were seen once, and the ten largest hold 20% to 30%. This clonotype turned up a few times. The antigen is not known. Germline loops: CDR1 DFQATT, CDR2 SNEGSKA (reference sequence). This CDR3 contains 16 residues. Losses at the gene ends were 6 bases for V and 4 bases for J; bases not matched to a gene: 11. General study findings and limits: When disease was persistent, TRBV28, TRBJ1-2 and TRBJ2-5 were the favored segments.

Time point indicated: newly diagnosed GD, antithyroid drugs for less than 3 months. Extracted PBMC RNA gave rise to the TCR library. The patients included were those that came from an endocrinology department in Xi'an, China. This same sample was also taken into another study, of T cells in Graves' hyperthyroidism and ophthalmopathy. This second report adds: Diagnoses were established using clinical symptoms, serum thyroxine and TRAb, thyroid ultrasound and orbital computed tomography.

The specimen was peripheral blood mononuclear cells (PBMCs), collected at new diagnosis, from a patient treated with antithyroid drugs. The chain joins TRBV20-1 to TRBJ2-3; 12 positions agree with TRBD2. This sequence originates from a woman aged 35 to 59 with Graves disease. CDR3 loop: CSAAPLAGGGADTQYF. The DNA of the CDR3 is TGCAGTGCCGCACCACTAGCGGGGGGCGGGGCAGATACGCAGTATTTT.